What follows are 30 T cell receptor beta chains derived from one specimen sequenced in a study of somatic mutations in cytotoxic T cells in rheumatoid arthritis. Libraries were prepared by immunoSEQ multiplex PCR; TCRdb keeps only in-frame clonotypes and omits some of them. Counted here are some 20,000 clones, roughly 65% occurring once; the ten biggest clones make up 15% to 20%. Sample: CD8+ T cells sorted from blood. These receptors originate from an adult with rheumatoid arthritis.

This clone is classed as medium-sized (0.01 to 0.1%). The chain is built from TRBV2 and TRBJ2-7, with D perhaps TRBD1 (6 bases). Germline CDR1 reads SNHLY; CDR2 reads FYNNEI. V lost 8 bases and J lost 4, with 12 bases in between. This CDR3 is built from 12 residues. The CDR3 nucleotides read TGTGCCAGCCAGGGGCAGACTTACGAGCAGTACTTC. Translating gives CASQGQTYEQYF.

The chain uses TRBV2 and TRBJ2-1; D ambiguous. The germline V and J ends were trimmed by 3 bases and 0 bases, with 6 bases remaining between them. This CDR3 is built from 14 residues. Germline-derived CDR1 and CDR2 are SNHLY and FYNNEI. Here the CDR3 reads CASSEWSSYNEQFF. The CDR3, as DNA: TGTGCCAGCAGTGAGTGGAGCTCCTACAATGAGCAGTTCTTC.

The chain combines TRBV7-2 with TRBJ1-1, with TRBD1 as a possible D gene (6 bases). The CDR3 has 15 residues. The V gene lost 1 base and the J gene lost 7 bases, with 16 bases spanning the gap. Germline V gives CDR1 SGHTA, CDR2 FQGNSA. CDR3 coding DNA: TGTGCCAGCAGCTTAGTTTTGGGAGGACAGAGTGAAGCTTTCTTT. This sequence encodes CASSLVLGGQSEAFF.

This clone has a single count. This chain connects TRBV5-8 to TRBJ1-1; weak D call: TRBD1 (6 bases). The CDR3 extends over 13 amino acids. V was trimmed by 1 base and J by 5 bases, leaving 9 bases between them. Germline values: CDR1 SGHTS, CDR2 YDEGEE. The CDR3 region has the DNA TGTGCCAGCAGCTTGTTAAGGGGGACTGAAGCTTTCTTT. It yields the protein CASSLLRGTEAFF.

V usage is TRBV15 and J usage is TRBJ1-5; 10 nucleotides align to TRBD1. V was clipped by 3 bases and J by 5 bases; unmatched bases: 1. This CDR3 is built from 14 residues. Per the germline V gene, CDR1 is LNHNV and CDR2 is YYDKDF (reference sequence). The DNA of the CDR3 is TGTGCCACCAGCAGGGGACAGGGGTATCAGCCCCAGCATTTT. This codes for CATSRGQGYQPQHF.

This rearrangement joins TRBV27 to TRBJ1-2; TRBD1 aligns across 8 bases. The length of the CDR3 is 18 residues. Germline assignment: CDR1 MNHEY and CDR2 SMNVEV (reference sequence). V was pared by 6 bases and J by 5 bases, with 20 bases of the junction left unmatched. The CDR3 nucleotides read TGTGCCAGCAGGTATTCTCAGGGGGCGACGAAACAAAAGTATGGCTACACCTTC. Translated: CASRYSQGATKQKYGYTF.

The J gene is TRBJ2-5, the V gene TRBV7-9; 9 bases map to TRBD1. The CDR3 contains 16 residues. The V and J ends lost 5 bases and 1 base, in that order; junction bases with no gene match: 8. Germline assignment: CDR1 SEHNR and CDR2 FQNEAQ (reference sequence). DNA for the CDR3: TGTGCCAGCAGCCCCCAGGGGACAGGGAGCCAAGAGACCCAGTACTTC. Residues: CASSPQGTGSQETQYF.

This clone occurred a few times. The V gene is TRBV25-1, the J gene TRBJ2-7; D call uncertain. V dropped 3 bases and J dropped 3 bases, with 0 bases sitting between them. The germline CDR1 and CDR2 sequences are MGHDK and SYGVNS. The CDR3 consists of 10 residues. In DNA, the CDR3 is TGTGCCAGCAGTGACTACGAGCAGTACTTC. It is translated as CASSDYEQYF.

This chain connects TRBV7-2 to TRBJ2-5, with D unclear. CDR1 and CDR2 from the germline V gene are SGHTA and FQGNSA. Trimming removed 5 bases at V and 1 base at J, with 5 bases between. The CDR3 totals 12 residues. The CDR3 sequence is CASSPVQETQYF. The CDR3 DNA sequence: TGTGCCAGCAGCCCGGTCCAAGAGACCCAGTACTTC.

V usage is TRBV27 and J usage is TRBJ2-5, with TRBD1 matching 9 bases. In germline, CDR1 is MNHEY, CDR2 SMNVEV (reference sequence). With V trimmed by 2 bases and J by 6 bases, 7 bases remained unmatched. The length of the CDR3 is 15 residues. Here the CDR3 reads CASSLAGTGLKTQYF. The CDR3 bases are TGTGCCAGCAGTTTAGCCGGGACAGGGCTAAAGACCCAGTACTTC.

V and J are TRBV7-9 and TRBJ2-7, with D maybe TRBD1 (5 bases). CDR1 and CDR2 from the germline V gene are SEHNR and FQNEAQ (reference sequence). The CDR3 spans 13 residues. Trimming cost V 1 base and J 9 bases, with 13 bases left between them. This CDR3 is CASSLEAQGGQYF. CDR3 sequence (DNA): TGTGCCAGCAGCTTAGAAGCGCAGGGCGGGCAGTACTTC. Combining the CDR3 with reference TRBV7-9 and TRBJ2-7 gives the whole variable domain DTGVSQNPRHKITKRGQNVTFRCDPISEHNRLYWYRQTLGQGPEFLTYFQNEAQLEKSRLLSDRFSAERPKGSFSTLEIQRTEQGDSAMYLCASSLEAQGGQYFGPGTRLTVT.

V and J are TRBV6-6 and TRBJ1-3; D is uncertain. V was cut by 3 bases and J by 0 bases, with 6 bases left in between. In germline, CDR1 is MNHNY, CDR2 SVGAGI (reference sequence). The CDR3 loop spans 14 amino acids. CDR3 sequence (DNA): TGTGCCAGCAGTTATGGGGACTCTGGAAACACCATATATTTT. Its protein is CASSYGDSGNTIYF.

This chain connects TRBV6-1 to TRBJ2-7; TRBD2 matches at 7 bases. This CDR3 is 14 amino acids long. V was pared by 5 bases and J by 3 bases, with 7 bases of the junction left unmatched. The germline CDR1 and CDR2 sequences are MNHNS and SASEGT. CDR3 sequence reads: CASSWGPGGYEQYF. CDR3 in DNA: TGTGCCAGCAGTTGGGGCCCGGGAGGCTACGAGCAGTACTTC.

The chain links TRBV4-2 to TRBJ2-7, with D possibly being TRBD2 (7 bases). Trimming took 0 bases from V and 5 from J, leaving 14 bases between them. Germline-derived CDR1 and CDR2 are LGHNA and YNFKEQ. The CDR3 spans 15 residues. The DNA for the CDR3 is TGTGCCAGCAGCCAAGAGGGAGGGGGGCCGGACGAGCAGTACTTC. Its protein product is CASSQEGGGPDEQYF.

The chain joins TRBV14 to TRBJ2-7, with 7 bases matching TRBD1. The trim removed 4 bases at V and 6 bases at J, leaving 6 bases unmatched. Germline V lookup: CDR1 SGHDN, CDR2 FVKESK. This CDR3 region has 13 residues. This CDR3 reads CASSLGPGGEQYF. CDR3 DNA sequence: TGTGCCAGCAGCCTCGGACCAGGGGGCGAGCAGTACTTC.

This clone has more than one count but fewer than ten. The chain links TRBV5-6 to TRBJ2-1, with D hard to call. The V gene lost 1 base and the J gene lost 10 bases, with 12 bases spanning the gap. Germline CDR1 reads SGHDT; CDR2 reads YYEEEE. The CDR3 length is 13 residues. CDR3 region: CASSLWTSGEQFF. The CDR3 DNA is TGTGCCAGCAGCTTGTGGACCTCCGGGGAGCAGTTCTTC.

V and J are TRBV11-2 and TRBJ2-1; 8 bases are a match to TRBD2. This CDR3 spans 17 amino acids. V lost 5 bases, J lost 6 bases, and 15 bases stayed unmatched. The V gene's germline CDR1 is SGHAT and CDR2 FQNNGV. CDR3: CASSPTFGRGVGNEQFF. The CDR3 DNA follows: TGTGCCAGCAGCCCCACCTTCGGGCGGGGGGTGGGCAATGAGCAGTTCTTC.

J is TRBJ1-1 and V is TRBV9; the match to TRBD1 covers 9 bases. Trimming at V came to 3 bases and at J to 0 bases, leaving 9 bases not matched to a gene. Germline CDR1 reads SGDLS; CDR2 reads YYNGEE. The CDR3 length is 17 residues. CDR3 sequence: CASSAKRTGAVNTEAFF. The CDR3 region has the DNA TGTGCCAGCAGCGCAAAAAGGACAGGGGCAGTGAACACTGAAGCTTTCTTT.

The rearrangement uses TRBV10-3 and TRBJ1-2; D unresolved. The ends were cut back, 4 bases at V and 8 bases at J, with 17 bases in the middle. The germline CDR1 and CDR2 sequences are ENHRY and SYGVKD. The CDR3 contains 14 residues. CDR3 in amino acids: CAISGGVAGYGYTF. The CDR3 nucleotides are TGTGCCATCAGTGGGGGAGTTGCAGGTTACGGCTACACCTTC.

The rearrangement joins TRBV5-1 to TRBJ1-5; D perhaps matches TRBD1 (5 bases). CDR1 and CDR2 (germline): SGHRS, YFSETQ. V lost 0 bases to trimming and J lost 6 bases, with 10 bases between them. The CDR3 totals 14 residues. This CDR3 reads CASSLEVGGQPQHF. The DNA for the CDR3 is TGCGCCAGCAGCTTGGAGGTGGGGGGTCAGCCCCAGCATTTT.

The rearrangement uses TRBV9 and TRBJ2-3, with TRBD1 matching over 7 bases. Germline assignment: CDR1 SGDLS and CDR2 YYNGEE. V dropped 3 bases and J dropped 0; count of bases not matched to a gene: 7. This CDR3 spans 16 amino acids. Here the CDR3 DNA reads TGTGCCAGCAGCGCAAGACAGGGTTCAAGCACAGATACGCAGTATTTT. It yields the protein CASSARQGSSTDTQYF.

The sample holds one count of this clone. The V gene is TRBV2, the J gene TRBJ2-3; possibly TRBD1 or TRBD2 for D (6 bases each). V lost 10 bases and J lost 0, with 14 bases in between. Germline loops: CDR1 SNHLY, CDR2 FYNNEI. This CDR3 has 14 residues. The CDR3 sequence: CATSGDTSTDTQYF. Here the CDR3 DNA reads TGTGCCACCTCGGGGGACACTAGCACAGATACGCAGTATTTT.

This clone was counted between two and nine times. The J gene is TRBJ2-3, the V gene TRBV2; 8 bases are a match to TRBD2. The CDR3 is 15 residues long. Germline lookup yields CDR1 SNHLY and CDR2 FYNNEI. V trimming: 7 bases; J trimming: 4 bases; junction bases outside the gene matches: 10. CDR3 sequence: CASTPGGVLPDTQYF. In DNA, the CDR3 is TGTGCCAGCACCCCCGGGGGGGTCCTCCCAGATACGCAGTATTTT.

The chain carries TRBV28 and TRBJ1-2, with D unclear. The V and J ends lost 3 bases and 1 base respectively, with 9 bases between them. CDR3 length: 14 residues. CDR1 and CDR2 from the germline V gene are MDHEN and SYDVKM. CDR3 nucleotide sequence: TGTGCCAGCAGTTTGGGTTTTCTTAACTATGGCTACACCTTC. Its protein product is CASSLGFLNYGYTF.

This clone was seen just once. The gene calls are TRBV7-2 and TRBJ2-1; 7 bases match TRBD1. CDR3 length: 15 residues. Germline values: CDR1 SGHTA, CDR2 FQGNSA. V lost 5 bases and J lost 9; bases outside the gene matches: 13. The CDR3 reads CASSPLRSTGLEQFF. DNA for the CDR3: TGTGCCAGCAGCCCGCTCCGATCGACAGGGCTTGAGCAGTTCTTC.

This clone was seen a handful of times. This chain uses TRBV6-4 with TRBJ2-2; D remains unclear. There are 13 residues in the CDR3. Germline lookup yields CDR1 MRHNA and CDR2 SNTAGT. Trimming pared 3 bases from V and 5 bases from J, leaving 7 bases between. The CDR3 bases are TGTGCCAGCAGTGAAGAAGGTACCGGGGAGCTGTTTTTT. This encodes CASSEEGTGELFF.

This chain uses TRBV4-1 with TRBJ2-6; 7 bases are a match to TRBD1. The CDR3 loop spans 16 amino acids. Germline values: CDR1 MGHRA, CDR2 YSYEKL. The J segment lost 2 bases and the V segment lost 4 bases, leaving 5 bases of the junction unmatched. The CDR3 region is CASSPTGVAGANVLTF. The DNA of the CDR3 is TGCGCCAGCAGCCCAACAGGGGTGGCTGGGGCCAACGTCCTGACTTTC.

The rearrangement joins TRBV28 to TRBJ2-7, with 7 nucleotides matching TRBD2. J was trimmed by 1 base and V by 7 bases; bases with no gene match: 4. The germline CDR1 and CDR2 sequences are MDHEN and SYDVKM. The CDR3 covers 13 residues. Here the CDR3 DNA reads TGTGCCAGCACCCCCGGGGGGTCCTACGAGCAGTACTTC. Translating it yields CASTPGGSYEQYF.

The chain's CDR3 is CASSLRGIDEQYF. CDR3 bases: TGTGCCAGCAGCTTACGTGGGATCGACGAGCAGTACTTC. The chain uses TRBV7-9 and TRBJ2-7; D remains ambiguous. The CDR3 sequence is 13 residues long. Germline V CDR1 and CDR2: SEHNR, FQNEAQ (reference sequence). Between the trimmed V and J ends, which lost 2 bases and 5 bases, there was a span of 10 bases.

This clone was detected a few times. The V call is TRBV5-1, the J call TRBJ2-7; tentatively, D is TRBD1 (6 bases). Germline CDR1 reads SGHRS; CDR2 reads YFSETQ. The CDR3 spans 13 residues. Trimming cost V 4 bases and J 6 bases, with 14 bases left between them. CDR3 region: CASSHTTGSEQYF. In DNA form, the CDR3 reads TGCGCCAGCAGCCACACTACAGGGTCCGAGCAGTACTTC.